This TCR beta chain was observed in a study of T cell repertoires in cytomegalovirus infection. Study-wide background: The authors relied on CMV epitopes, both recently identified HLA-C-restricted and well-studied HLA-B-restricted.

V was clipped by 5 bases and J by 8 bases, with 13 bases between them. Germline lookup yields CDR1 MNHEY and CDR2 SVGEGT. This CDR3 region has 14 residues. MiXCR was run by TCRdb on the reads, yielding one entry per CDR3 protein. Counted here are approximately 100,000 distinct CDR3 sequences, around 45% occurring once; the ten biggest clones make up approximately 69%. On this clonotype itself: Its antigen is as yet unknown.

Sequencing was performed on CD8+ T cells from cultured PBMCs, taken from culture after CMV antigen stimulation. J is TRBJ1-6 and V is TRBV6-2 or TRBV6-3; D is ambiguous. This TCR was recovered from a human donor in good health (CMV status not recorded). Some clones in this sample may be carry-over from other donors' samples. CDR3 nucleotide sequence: TGTGCCAGCAGTGAAACAGTTTACGATTCACCCCTCCACTTT. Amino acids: CASSETVYDSPLHF.